The rows below give T cell receptor beta chains drawn from one sample of a study of PD-1 blockade in classical Hodgkin lymphoma. TCRdb's copy holds only in-frame clones and misses some; the assay was immunoSEQ multiplex PCR. The repertoire includes 20,000 to 25,000 clones, 94% of them detected once, and roughly 5.1% sits in the top ten. The sequencing sample was made of peripheral blood mononuclear cells (PBMCs). The receptors shown here come from a human donor with classical Hodgkin lymphoma. CDR3s include the opening cysteine and the closing phenylalanine or tryptophan. D genes are given only for firm matches. Expanded clones get a size class; other rows say once, few or many, or leave the size out.

V gene: TRBV7-9
D gene: TRBD2
J gene: TRBJ2-3
clone size: NA
CDR3 DNA: TGTGCCAGCAGTTATAGCGGGGGGCCGGGAGATACGCAGTATTTT
CDR3 protein: CASSYSGGPGDTQYF

V gene: TRBV7-6
D gene: NA
J gene: TRBJ2-2
clone size: NA
CDR3 DNA: TGTGCCAGCAGCTTAAATTTCGGTGGAGGGGTGAACACCGGGGAGCTGTTTTTT
CDR3 protein: CASSLNFGGGVNTGELFF

V gene: TRBV13
D gene: NA
J gene: TRBJ2-1
clone size: NA
CDR3 DNA: TGTGCCAGCAGCTTAGGTTCAGGGTCCTACAATGAGCAGTTCTTC
CDR3 protein: CASSLGSGSYNEQFF

V gene: TRBV25-1
D gene: NA
J gene: TRBJ1-1
clone size: NA
CDR3 DNA: TGTGCCAGCAGTCCAGGAGAGAACACTGAAGCTTTCTTT
CDR3 protein: CASSPGENTEAFF

V gene: TRBV19
D gene: NA
J gene: TRBJ1-4
clone size: NA
CDR3 DNA: TGTGCCAGTACAGGCAGGCTGGGGGGGTTCGACGAAAAACTGTTTTTT
CDR3 protein: CASTGRLGGFDEKLFF

V gene: TRBV21-1
D gene: NA
J gene: TRBJ1-1
clone size: once
CDR3 DNA: TGTGCCAGCAGCAAGGGGCGACAGGTGAACACTGAAGCTTTCTTT
CDR3 protein: CASSKGRQVNTEAFF

V gene: TRBV7-9
D gene: TRBD1
J gene: TRBJ1-1
clone size: NA
CDR3 DNA: TGTGCCAGCAGCCCCAGGGGGGCCCCTACAGGGGGCGCGAACACTGAAGCTTTCTTT
CDR3 protein: CASSPRGAPTGGANTEAFF

V gene: TRBV19
D gene: TRBD1
J gene: TRBJ1-2
clone size: NA
CDR3 DNA: TGTGCCAGTAGTACCGGACAGGGCCGGGGCTACACCTTC
CDR3 protein: CASSTGQGRGYTF

V gene: TRBV7-8
D gene: NA
J gene: TRBJ2-7
clone size: NA
CDR3 DNA: TGTGCCAGCAGCTTAAAATACGAGCAGTACTTC
CDR3 protein: CASSLKYEQYF

V gene: TRBV30
D gene: NA
J gene: TRBJ1-3
clone size: once
CDR3 DNA: TGTGCCTGGAGCCCGACAGTTACTGGAAACACCATATATTTT
CDR3 protein: CAWSPTVTGNTIYF

V gene: TRBV7-2
D gene: NA
J gene: TRBJ1-1
clone size: NA
CDR3 DNA: TGTGCCAGCATCCAGGACTTGAACACTGAAGCTTTCTTT
CDR3 protein: CASIQDLNTEAFF

V gene: TRBV27
D gene: TRBD1
J gene: TRBJ2-5
clone size: NA
CDR3 DNA: TGTGCCAGCAGTTTCGCCGGGGCGGGACAGGGCCAGGAGACCCAGTACTTC
CDR3 protein: CASSFAGAGQGQETQYF